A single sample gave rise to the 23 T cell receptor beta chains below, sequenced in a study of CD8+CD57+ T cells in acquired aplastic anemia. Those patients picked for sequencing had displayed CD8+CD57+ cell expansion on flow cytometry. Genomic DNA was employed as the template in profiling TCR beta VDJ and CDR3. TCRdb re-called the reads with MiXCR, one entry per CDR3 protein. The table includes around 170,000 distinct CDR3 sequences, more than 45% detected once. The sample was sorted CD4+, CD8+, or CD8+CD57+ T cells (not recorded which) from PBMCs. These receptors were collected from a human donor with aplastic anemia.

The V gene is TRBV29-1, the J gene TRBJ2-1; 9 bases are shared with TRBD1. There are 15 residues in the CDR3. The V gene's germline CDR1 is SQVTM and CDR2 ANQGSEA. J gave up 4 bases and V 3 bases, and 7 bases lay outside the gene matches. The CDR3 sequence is CSVDGLGTGYNEQFF. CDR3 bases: TGCAGCGTTGACGGGTTGGGGACAGGGTACAATGAGCAGTTCTTC.

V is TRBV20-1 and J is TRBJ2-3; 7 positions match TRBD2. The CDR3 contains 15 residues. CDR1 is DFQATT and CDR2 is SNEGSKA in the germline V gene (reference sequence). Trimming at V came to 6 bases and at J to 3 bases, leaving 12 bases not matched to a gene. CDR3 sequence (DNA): TGCAGTGCCCCCCTCCCGGGAGGCGGGACAGATACGCAGTATTTT. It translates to CSAPLPGGGTDTQYF.

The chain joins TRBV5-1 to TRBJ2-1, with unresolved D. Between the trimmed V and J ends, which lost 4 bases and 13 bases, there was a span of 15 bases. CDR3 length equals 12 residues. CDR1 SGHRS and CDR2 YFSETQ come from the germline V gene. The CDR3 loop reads CASSQRPPGQFF. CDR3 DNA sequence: TGCGCCAGCAGCCAAAGACCCCCCGGTCAGTTCTTC.

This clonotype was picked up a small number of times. CDR3 protein: CASKDSYEQYF. As DNA, the CDR3 is TGCGCCAGCAAGGACTCCTACGAGCAGTACTTC. The V gene is TRBV5-1, the J gene TRBJ2-7, with D uncertain. Germline V lookup: CDR1 SGHRS, CDR2 YFSETQ. The CDR3 is made up of 11 amino acids. Trimming cost V 6 bases and J 0 bases, with 4 bases left between them.

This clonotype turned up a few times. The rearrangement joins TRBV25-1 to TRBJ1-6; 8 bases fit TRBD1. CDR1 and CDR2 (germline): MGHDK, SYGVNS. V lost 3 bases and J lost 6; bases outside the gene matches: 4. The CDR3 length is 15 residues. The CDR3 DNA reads TGTGCCAGCAGTGAGTCGGGACAGGTTAATTCACCCCTCCACTTT. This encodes CASSESGQVNSPLHF.

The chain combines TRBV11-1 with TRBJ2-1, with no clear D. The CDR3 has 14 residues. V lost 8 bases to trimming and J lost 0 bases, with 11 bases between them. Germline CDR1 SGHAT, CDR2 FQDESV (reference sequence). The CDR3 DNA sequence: TGTGCCAGCGGCGTCCTCCCCTCCTACAATGAGCAGTTCTTC. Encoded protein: CASGVLPSYNEQFF. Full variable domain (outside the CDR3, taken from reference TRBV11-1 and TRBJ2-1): EAEVAQSPRYKITEKSQAVAFWCDPISGHATLYWYRQILGQGPELLVQFQDESVVDDSQLPKDRFSAERLKGVDSTLKIQPAELGDSAMYLCASGVLPSYNEQFFGPGTRLTVL.

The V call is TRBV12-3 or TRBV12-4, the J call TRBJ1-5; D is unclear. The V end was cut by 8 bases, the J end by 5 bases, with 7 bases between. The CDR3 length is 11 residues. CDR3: CASGGYQPQHF. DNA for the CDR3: TGTGCCAGCGGAGGGTATCAGCCCCAGCATTTT.

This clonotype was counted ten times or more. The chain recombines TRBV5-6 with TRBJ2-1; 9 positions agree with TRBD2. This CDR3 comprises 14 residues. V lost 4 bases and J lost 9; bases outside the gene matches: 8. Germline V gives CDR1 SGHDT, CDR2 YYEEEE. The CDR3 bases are TGTGCCAGCAGCCAACCGGGACTAGCAAGTGAGCAGTTCTTC. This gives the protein CASSQPGLASEQFF.

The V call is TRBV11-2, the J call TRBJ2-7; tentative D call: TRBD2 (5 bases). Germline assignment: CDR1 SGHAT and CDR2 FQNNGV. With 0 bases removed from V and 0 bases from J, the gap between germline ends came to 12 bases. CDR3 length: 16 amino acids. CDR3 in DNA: TGTGCCAGCAGCTTAGATGGCGGGCCTAGCTCCTACGAGCAGTACTTC. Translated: CASSLDGGPSSYEQYF.

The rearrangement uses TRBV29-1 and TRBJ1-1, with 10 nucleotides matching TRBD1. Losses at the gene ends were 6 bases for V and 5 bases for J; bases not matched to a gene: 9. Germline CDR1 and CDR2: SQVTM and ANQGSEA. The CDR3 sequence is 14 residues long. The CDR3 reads CSVGRDRGLTEAFF. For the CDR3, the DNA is TGCAGCGTGGGCCGGGACAGGGGTTTGACTGAAGCTTTCTTT.

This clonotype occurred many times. The CDR3 is CASSVDPGSGEQFF. In DNA form, the CDR3 reads TGTGCCAGCAGCGTAGATCCAGGGTCGGGTGAGCAGTTCTTC. The chain recombines TRBV9 with TRBJ2-1; tentatively, D is TRBD1 (5 bases). The CDR3 loop spans 14 amino acids. V was clipped by 0 bases and J by 9 bases, with 13 bases between them. Germline V CDR1 and CDR2: SGDLS, YYNGEE.

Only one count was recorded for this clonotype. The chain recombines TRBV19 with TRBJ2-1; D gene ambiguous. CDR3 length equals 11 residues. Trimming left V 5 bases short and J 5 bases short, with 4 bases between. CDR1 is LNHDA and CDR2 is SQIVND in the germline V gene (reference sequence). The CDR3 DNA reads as TGTGCCAGTAGTGAGAACAATGAGCAGTTCTTC. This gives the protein CASSENNEQFF.

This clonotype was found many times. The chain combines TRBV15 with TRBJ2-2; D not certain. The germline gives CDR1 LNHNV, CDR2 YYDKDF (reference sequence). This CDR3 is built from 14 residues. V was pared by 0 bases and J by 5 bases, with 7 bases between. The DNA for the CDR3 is TGTGCCACCAGCAGAGATCCGCAGACCGGGGAGCTGTTTTTT. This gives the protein CATSRDPQTGELFF.

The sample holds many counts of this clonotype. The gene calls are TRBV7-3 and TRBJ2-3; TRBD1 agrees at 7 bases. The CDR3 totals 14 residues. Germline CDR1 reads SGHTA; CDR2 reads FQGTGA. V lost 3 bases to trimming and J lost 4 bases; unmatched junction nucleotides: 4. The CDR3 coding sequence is TGTGCCAGCAGCTTCCACAGGGGAGCAGATACGCAGTATTTT. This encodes CASSFHRGADTQYF.

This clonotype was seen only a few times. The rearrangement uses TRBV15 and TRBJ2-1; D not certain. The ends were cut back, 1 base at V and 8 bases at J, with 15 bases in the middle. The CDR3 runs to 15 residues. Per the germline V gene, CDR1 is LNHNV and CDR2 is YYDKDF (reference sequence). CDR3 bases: TGTGCCACCAGCAGAGGGGGTATGACCGCCCATGAGCAGTTCTTC. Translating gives CATSRGGMTAHEQFF.

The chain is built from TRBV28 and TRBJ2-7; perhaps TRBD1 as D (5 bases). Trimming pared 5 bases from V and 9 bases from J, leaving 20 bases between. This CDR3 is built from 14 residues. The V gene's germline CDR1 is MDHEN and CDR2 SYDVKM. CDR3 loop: CASSLTITPQGQYF. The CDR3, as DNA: TGTGCCAGCAGTCTTACTATTACCCCTCAGGGGCAGTACTTC.

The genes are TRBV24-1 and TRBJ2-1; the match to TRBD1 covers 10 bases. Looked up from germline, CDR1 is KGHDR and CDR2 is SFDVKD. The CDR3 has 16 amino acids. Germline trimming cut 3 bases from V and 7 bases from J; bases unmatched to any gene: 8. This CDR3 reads CATSDPGQGSVNEQFF. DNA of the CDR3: TGTGCCACCAGTGATCCGGGACAGGGGTCGGTAAATGAGCAGTTCTTC.

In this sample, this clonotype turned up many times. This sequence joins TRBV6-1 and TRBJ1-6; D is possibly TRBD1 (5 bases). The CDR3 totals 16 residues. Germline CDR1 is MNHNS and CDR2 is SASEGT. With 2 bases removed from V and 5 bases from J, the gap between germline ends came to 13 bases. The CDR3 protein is CASSERGRGNNSPLHF. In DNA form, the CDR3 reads TGTGCCAGCAGTGAACGAGGGAGGGGAAATAATTCACCCCTCCACTTT.

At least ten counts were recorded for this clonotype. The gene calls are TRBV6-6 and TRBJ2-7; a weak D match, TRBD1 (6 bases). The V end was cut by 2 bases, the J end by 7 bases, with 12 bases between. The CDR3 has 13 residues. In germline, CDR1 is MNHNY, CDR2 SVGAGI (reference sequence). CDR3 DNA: TGTGCCAGCAGTTACACAGGGTTAGGGGAGCAGTACTTC. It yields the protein CASSYTGLGEQYF.

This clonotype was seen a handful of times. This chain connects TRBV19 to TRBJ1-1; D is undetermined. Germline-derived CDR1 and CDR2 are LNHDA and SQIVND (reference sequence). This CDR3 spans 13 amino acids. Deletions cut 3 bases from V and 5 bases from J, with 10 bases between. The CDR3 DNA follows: TGTGCCAGTAGTATGGGGAGGTGGACTGAAGCTTTCTTT. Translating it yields CASSMGRWTEAFF.

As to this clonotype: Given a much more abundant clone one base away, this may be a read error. In nucleotides, the CDR3 is TGTGCCATCAGTGACTTGGTTGGAGTGTGGAATTCACCCCTCCACTTT. Its protein is CAISDLVGVWNSPLHF. The chain has TRBV10-3 and TRBJ1-6; D is uncertain. CDR1 is ENHRY, CDR2 SYGVKD, per germline. The V and J ends lost 3 bases and 7 bases respectively, with 16 bases between them. The CDR3 consists of 16 residues.

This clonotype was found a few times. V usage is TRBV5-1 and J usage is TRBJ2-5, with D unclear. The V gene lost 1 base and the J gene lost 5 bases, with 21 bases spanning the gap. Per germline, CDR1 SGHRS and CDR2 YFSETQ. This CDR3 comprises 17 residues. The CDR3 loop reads CASSLSLRASKGETQYF. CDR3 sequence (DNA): TGCGCCAGCAGCTTGTCATTAAGGGCCTCTAAAGGGGAGACCCAGTACTTC. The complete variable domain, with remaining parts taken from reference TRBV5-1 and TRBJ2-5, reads KAGVTQTPRYLIKTRGQQVTLSCSPISGHRSVSWYQQTPGQGLQFLFEYFSETQRNKGNFPGRFSGRQFSNSRSEMNVSTLELGDSALYLCASSLSLRASKGETQYFGPGTRLLVL.

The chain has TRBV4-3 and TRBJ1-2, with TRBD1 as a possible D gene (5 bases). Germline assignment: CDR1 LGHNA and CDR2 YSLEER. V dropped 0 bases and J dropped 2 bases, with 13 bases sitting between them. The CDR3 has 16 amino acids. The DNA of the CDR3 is TGCGCCAGCAGCCAAGATTGGCAGGGAATAAACTATGGCTACACCTTC. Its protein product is CASSQDWQGINYGYTF.